This record looks at one TCR beta chain sequence and its context. Time point described: pretreatment peripheral blood. Measured with immunoSEQ multiplex PCR; TCRdb has only the in-frame clones, and not every one. In the table there are 70,000 or so clones, roughly 90% of which are singletons. This sample is drawn from a study of PD-L1 blockade in urothelial cancer. On the study more broadly: Male sex and bladder-origin urothelial cancer were recorded for about 90% of the roughly 30 patients.

The CDR3 length is 13 residues. V was clipped by 7 bases and J by 7 bases; unmatched bases: 6. Germline V gives CDR1 MNHEY, CDR2 SMNVEV (reference sequence). The sequence derives from a man aged 65-85 years with urothelial cancer. V and J are TRBV27 and TRBJ2-3, with 9 bases fitting TRBD2. The sequenced sample was PBMCs, obtained around atezolizumab (anti-PD-L1) treatment. CDR3 in amino acids: CASTTGTSYTQYF. The CDR3 nucleotides read TGTGCCAGCACAACCGGGACTAGCTATACGCAGTATTTT.